The 10 T cell receptor beta chains given below trace back to one sample, sequenced in a study of T cell changes during pregnancy in multiple sclerosis. Method: immunoSEQ multiplex PCR; TCRdb's copy keeps in-frame clones and lacks some. The repertoire holds 40,000 to 45,000 clones, with roughly 89% as singletons. The sequenced sample was CD4+ T cells from peripheral blood mononuclear cells, obtained in the first trimester of pregnancy. The source is a female donor with multiple sclerosis, enrolled in a pregnancy study.

The V gene is TRBV27, the J gene TRBJ2-3; no clear D gene. The germline CDR1 and CDR2 sequences are MNHEY and SMNVEV (reference sequence). The ends were cut back, 7 bases at V and 2 bases at J, with 19 bases in the middle. This CDR3 is built from 16 residues. The CDR3 nucleotides read TGTGCCAGCACCCCGCTGACCAGCGTGATCACAGATACGCAGTATTTT. Amino acid sequence: CASTPLTSVITDTQYF.

The V gene is TRBV6-6, the J gene TRBJ2-7; possibly TRBD1 for D (6 bases). Germline-derived CDR1 and CDR2 are MNHNY and SVGAGI (reference sequence). The CDR3 consists of 15 residues. V lost 5 bases and J lost 6, with 20 bases in between. CDR3 sequence (DNA): TGTGCCAGCAGTCCCTACAGGGAACGGACTGCCGAGCAGTACTTC. Its translation is CASSPYRERTAEQYF.

The gene calls are TRBV2 and TRBJ2-7, with D maybe TRBD1 (5 bases). The V gene lost 6 bases and the J gene lost 3 bases, with 9 bases spanning the gap. Germline-derived CDR1 and CDR2 are SNHLY and FYNNEI. The CDR3 covers 12 residues. The CDR3 loop is CASRSTDYEQYF. CDR3 bases: TGTGCCAGCAGATCGACAGACTACGAGCAGTACTTC.

J is TRBJ2-5 and V is TRBV2; 10 bases map to TRBD2. The V gene end was trimmed by 6 bases and the J gene end by 5 bases; junction bases not matched to a gene: 9. CDR1 and CDR2 (germline): SNHLY, FYNNEI. The CDR3 totals 15 residues. Here the CDR3 reads CASRGGGAGGETQYF. CDR3 nucleotide sequence: TGTGCCAGCAGGGGGGGAGGAGCGGGAGGGGAGACCCAGTACTTC.

V usage is TRBV27 and J usage is TRBJ2-1; the match to TRBD2 covers 15 bases. The germline gives CDR1 MNHEY, CDR2 SMNVEV (reference sequence). This CDR3 comprises 19 residues. Trimming took 4 bases from V and 8 from J; bases not matched to a gene: 15. Written as DNA, the CDR3 is TGTGCCAGCAGTTACCGGGGACTAGCGGGAGGATTATGGCGCGATGAGCAGTTCTTC. The encoded protein is CASSYRGLAGGLWRDEQFF.

This rearrangement joins TRBV19 to TRBJ2-5; TRBD1 aligns across 10 bases. J gave up 2 bases and V 9 bases, and 3 bases lay outside the gene matches. CDR3 length: 13 amino acids. The germline gives CDR1 LNHDA, CDR2 SQIVND (reference sequence). The CDR3: CASGTGVQETQYF. In nucleotides, the CDR3 is TGTGCCAGCGGGACAGGGGTGCAAGAGACCCAGTACTTC.

This chain joins TRBV7-8 and TRBJ1-4, with TRBD1 as a possible D gene (6 bases). The CDR3 covers 12 residues. Per germline, CDR1 SGHVS and CDR2 FQNEAQ. V was shortened by 6 bases and J by 10 bases, with 12 bases between the two germline ends. CDR3: CASSYRGGKLFF. The CDR3 DNA follows: TGTGCCAGCAGTTACCGAGGGGGAAAACTGTTTTTT.

The chain carries TRBV6-5 and TRBJ1-1; D might be TRBD1 (5 bases). V dropped 6 bases and J dropped 7 bases, with 9 bases sitting between them. The CDR3 length is 11 residues. Germline CDR1 MNHEY, CDR2 SVGAGI. CDR3: CASRAQGEAFF. In DNA, the CDR3 is TGTGCCAGCAGAGCTCAGGGTGAAGCTTTCTTT.

The table lists this clone with a count of one. The gene calls are TRBV2 and TRBJ2-5; possibly TRBD2 for D (5 bases). Deletions cut 1 base from V and 3 bases from J, with 12 bases between. Germline V lookup: CDR1 SNHLY, CDR2 FYNNEI. The length of the CDR3 is 15 residues. CDR3 region: CASSEGMAGEETQYF. In nucleotides, the CDR3 is TGTGCCAGCAGTGAAGGGATGGCGGGCGAAGAGACCCAGTACTTC.

By proportion, this clone is medium-sized (0.01 to 0.1%). V and J are TRBV5-1 and TRBJ2-7, with 8 bases that match TRBD2. CDR1 and CDR2 from the germline V gene are SGHRS and YFSETQ. This CDR3 region has 16 residues. Trimming took 0 bases from V and 7 from J; bases not matched to a gene: 12. The CDR3 nucleotides are TGCGCCAGCAGCTTGGCCGTCACTAGCGGTGGGGGAGAGCAGTACTTC. Translating gives CASSLAVTSGGGEQYF. Based on the CDR3 plus reference TRBV5-1 and TRBJ2-7, the full variable domain is KAGVTQTPRYLIKTRGQQVTLSCSPISGHRSVSWYQQTPGQGLQFLFEYFSETQRNKGNFPGRFSGRQFSNSRSEMNVSTLELGDSALYLCASSLAVTSGGGEQYFGPGTRLTVT.